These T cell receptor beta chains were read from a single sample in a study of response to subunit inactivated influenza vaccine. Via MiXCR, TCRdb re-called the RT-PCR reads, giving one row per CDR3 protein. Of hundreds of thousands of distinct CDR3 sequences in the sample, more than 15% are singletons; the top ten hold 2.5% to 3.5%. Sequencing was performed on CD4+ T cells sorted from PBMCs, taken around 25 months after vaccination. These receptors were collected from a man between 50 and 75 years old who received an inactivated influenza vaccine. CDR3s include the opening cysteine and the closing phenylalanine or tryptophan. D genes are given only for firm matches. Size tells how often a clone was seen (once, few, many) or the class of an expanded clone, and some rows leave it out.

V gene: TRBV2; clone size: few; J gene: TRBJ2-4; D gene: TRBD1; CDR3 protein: CASSVQGAGNIQYF; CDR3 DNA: TGTGCCAGCAGTGTACAGGGGGCAGGAAACATTCAGTACTTC
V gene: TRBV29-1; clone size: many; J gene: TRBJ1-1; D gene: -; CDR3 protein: CSVDWGYGTEAFF; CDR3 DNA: TGCAGCGTTGATTGGGGGTACGGCACTGAAGCTTTCTTT
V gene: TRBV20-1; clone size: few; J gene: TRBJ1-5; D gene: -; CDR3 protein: CSAISDGNQPQHF; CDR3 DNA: TGCAGTGCTATTTCCGACGGCAATCAGCCCCAGCATTTT
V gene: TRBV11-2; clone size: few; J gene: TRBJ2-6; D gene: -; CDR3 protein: CASSLLFTYSGANVLTF; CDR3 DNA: TGTGCCAGCAGCTTACTTTTTACGTACTCTGGGGCCAACGTCCTGACTTTC
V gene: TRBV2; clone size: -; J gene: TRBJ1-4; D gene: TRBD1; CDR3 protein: CASSAGGTNEKLFF; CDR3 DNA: TGTGCCAGCAGTGCAGGGGGAACTAATGAAAAACTGTTTTTT
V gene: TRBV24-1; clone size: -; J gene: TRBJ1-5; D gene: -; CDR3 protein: CATQGFSSQPQHF; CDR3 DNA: TGTGCCACACAGGGTTTCAGTAGTCAGCCCCAGCATTTT
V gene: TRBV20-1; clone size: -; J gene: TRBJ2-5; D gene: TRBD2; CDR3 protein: CSAPRLAGGQASETQYF; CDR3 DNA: TGCAGTGCTCCCAGGCTAGCGGGGGGGCAGGCGTCGGAGACCCAGTACTTC
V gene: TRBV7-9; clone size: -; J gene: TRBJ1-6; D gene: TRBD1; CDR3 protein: CASSLGGDSTLHF; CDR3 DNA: TGTGCCAGCAGCTTAGGAGGGGACAGCACCCTCCACTTT
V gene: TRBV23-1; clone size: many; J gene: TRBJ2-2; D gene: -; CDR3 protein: CASSQSVWEIWRRLTGELFF; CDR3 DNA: TGCGCCAGCAGTCAATCGGTATGGGAGATTTGGCGGAGGCTCACCGGGGAGCTGTTTTTT
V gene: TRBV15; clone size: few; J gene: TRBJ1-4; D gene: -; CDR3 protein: CATSREQGFFRNYEKLFF; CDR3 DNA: TGTGCCACCAGCAGAGAGCAAGGTTTCTTCCGCAACTATGAAAAACTGTTTTTT
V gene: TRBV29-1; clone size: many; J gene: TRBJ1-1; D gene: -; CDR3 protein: CSVTRAMNTEAFF; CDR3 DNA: TGCAGCGTTACCCGGGCTATGAACACTGAAGCTTTCTTT
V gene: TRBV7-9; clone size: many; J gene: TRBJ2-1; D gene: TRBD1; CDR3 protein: CASPRPGTGYNEQFF; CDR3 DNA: TGTGCCAGCCCCCGTCCGGGGACAGGGTACAATGAGCAGTTCTTC
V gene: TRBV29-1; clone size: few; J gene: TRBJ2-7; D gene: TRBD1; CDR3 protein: CSVSPGQLSYEQYF; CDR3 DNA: TGCAGCGTTTCCCCGGGACAGCTCTCCTACGAGCAGTACTTC
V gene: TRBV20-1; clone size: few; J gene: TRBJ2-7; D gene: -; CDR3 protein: CSASGGPRSYEQYF; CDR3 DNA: TGCAGTGCTAGCGGGGGACCTCGCTCCTACGAGCAGTACTTC
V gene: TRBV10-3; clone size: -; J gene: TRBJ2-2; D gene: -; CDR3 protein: CAISGPSNTGELFF; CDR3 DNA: TGTGCCATCAGTGGTCCATCGAACACCGGGGAGCTGTTTTTT
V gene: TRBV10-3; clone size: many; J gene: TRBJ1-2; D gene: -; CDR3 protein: CATREIDGLYYGYTF; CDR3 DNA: TGTGCCACCCGGGAAATCGACGGATTATACTATGGCTACACCTTC
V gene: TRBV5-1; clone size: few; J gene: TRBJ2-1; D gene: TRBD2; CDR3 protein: CASISGTGNEQFF; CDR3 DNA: TGCGCCAGCATAAGCGGGACGGGGAATGAGCAGTTCTTC
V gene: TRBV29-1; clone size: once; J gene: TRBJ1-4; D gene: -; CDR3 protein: CSAQGSNEKLFF; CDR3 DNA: TGCAGCGCTCAAGGGTCTAATGAAAAACTGTTTTTT
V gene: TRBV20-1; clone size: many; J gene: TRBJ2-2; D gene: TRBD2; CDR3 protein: CSARSFLAGGPATGELFF; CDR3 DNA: TGCAGTGCGAGATCGTTTCTAGCGGGAGGGCCCGCCACCGGGGAGCTGTTTTTT
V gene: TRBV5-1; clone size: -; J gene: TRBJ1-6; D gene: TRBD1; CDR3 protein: CASSLIGTGGRVLHF; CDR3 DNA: TGCGCCAGCAGCTTGATTGGGACAGGGGGCCGGGTTCTCCACTTT
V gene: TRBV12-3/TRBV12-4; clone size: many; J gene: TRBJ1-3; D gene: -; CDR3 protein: CASSAGLSSGNTIYF; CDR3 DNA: TGTGCCAGCAGCGCCGGACTCTCCTCTGGAAACACCATATATTTT
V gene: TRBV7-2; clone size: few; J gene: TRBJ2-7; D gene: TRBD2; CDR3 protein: CASSASGSYYEQYF; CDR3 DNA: TGTGCCAGCAGCGCTAGCGGATCATACTACGAGCAGTACTTC
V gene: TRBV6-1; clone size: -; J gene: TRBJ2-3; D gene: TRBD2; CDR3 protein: CASNLAGGRGTQYF; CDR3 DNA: TGTGCCAGCAATCTAGCGGGGGGGCGGGGTACGCAGTATTTT
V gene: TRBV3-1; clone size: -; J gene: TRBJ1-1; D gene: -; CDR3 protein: CASSPGAPPEAFF; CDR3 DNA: TGTGCCAGCAGCCCCGGGGCTCCCCCTGAAGCTTTCTTT
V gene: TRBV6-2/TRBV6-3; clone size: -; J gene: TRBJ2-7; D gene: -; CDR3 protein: CASRTERYEQYF; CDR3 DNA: TGTGCCAGCAGGACGGAGCGTTACGAGCAGTACTTC
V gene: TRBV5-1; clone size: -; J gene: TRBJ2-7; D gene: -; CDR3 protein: CASSLDTIGESGEQYF; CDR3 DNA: TGCGCCAGCAGCTTGGATACTATCGGGGAGAGTGGCGAGCAGTACTTC
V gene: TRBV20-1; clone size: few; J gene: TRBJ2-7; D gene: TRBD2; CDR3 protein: CSATNYLAGGLSYEQYF; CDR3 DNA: TGCAGTGCTACAAACTACCTAGCGGGAGGACTCTCCTACGAGCAGTACTTC
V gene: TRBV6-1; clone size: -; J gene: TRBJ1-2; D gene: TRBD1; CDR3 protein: CASSVSGQPGYTF; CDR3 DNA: TGTGCCAGCAGTGTGTCGGGACAGCCGGGCTACACCTTC
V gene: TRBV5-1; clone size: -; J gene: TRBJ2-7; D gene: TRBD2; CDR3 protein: CASSAGTSYPYEQYF; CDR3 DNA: TGCGCCAGCAGCGCCGGGACTAGCTATCCCTACGAGCAGTACTTC
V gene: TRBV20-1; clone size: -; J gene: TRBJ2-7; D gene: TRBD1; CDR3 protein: CSAKTGPNYEQYF; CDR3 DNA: TGCAGTGCTAAGACAGGGCCAAACTACGAGCAGTACTTC
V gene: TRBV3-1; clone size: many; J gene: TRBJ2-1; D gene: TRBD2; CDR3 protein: CASSPSGGAYEQFF; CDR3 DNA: TGTGCCAGCAGCCCTAGCGGGGGGGCTTATGAGCAGTTCTTC
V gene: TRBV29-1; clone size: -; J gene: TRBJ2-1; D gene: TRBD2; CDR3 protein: CSGRGSFSYNEQFF; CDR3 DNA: TGCAGCGGACGCGGGAGCTTCTCCTACAATGAGCAGTTCTTC
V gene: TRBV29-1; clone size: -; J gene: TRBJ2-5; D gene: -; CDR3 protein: CSVGLGETQYF; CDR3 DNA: TGCAGCGTTGGTCTTGGCGAGACCCAGTACTTC
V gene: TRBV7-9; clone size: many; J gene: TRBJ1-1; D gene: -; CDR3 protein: CASSRNQGTEAFF; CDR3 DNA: TGTGCCAGCAGCCGAAACCAGGGCACTGAAGCTTTCTTT
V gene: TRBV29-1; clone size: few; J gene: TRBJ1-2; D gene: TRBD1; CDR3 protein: CSVERGTGVYGYTF; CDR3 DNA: TGCAGCGTTGAAAGAGGGACAGGGGTGTATGGCTACACCTTC
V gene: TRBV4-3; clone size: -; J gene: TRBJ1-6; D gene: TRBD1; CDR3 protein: CASSQEWTGVSPLHF; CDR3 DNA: TGCGCCAGCAGCCAAGAGTGGACAGGGGTTTCACCCCTCCACTTT
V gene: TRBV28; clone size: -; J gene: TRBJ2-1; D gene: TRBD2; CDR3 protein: CASSLASGSKGNEQFF; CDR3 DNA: TGTGCCAGCAGTTTGGCTAGCGGGAGTAAGGGGAATGAGCAGTTCTTC
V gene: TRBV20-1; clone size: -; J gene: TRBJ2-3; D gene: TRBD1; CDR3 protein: CSARVGQGAGTDTQYF; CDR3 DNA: TGCAGTGCTAGAGTTGGGCAGGGGGCAGGGACAGATACGCAGTATTTT
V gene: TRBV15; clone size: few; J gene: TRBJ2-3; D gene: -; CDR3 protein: CATSRDPATDTQYF; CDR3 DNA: TGTGCCACCAGCAGAGACCCGGCGACAGATACGCAGTATTTT
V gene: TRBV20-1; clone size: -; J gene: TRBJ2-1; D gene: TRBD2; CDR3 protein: CSARIKRGWRNEQFF; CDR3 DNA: TGCAGTGCTAGAATCAAGCGGGGGTGGCGAAATGAGCAGTTCTTC
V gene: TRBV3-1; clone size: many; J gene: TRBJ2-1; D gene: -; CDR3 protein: CASGGTGYNEQFF; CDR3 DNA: TGTGCCAGCGGCGGGACGGGGTACAATGAGCAGTTCTTC
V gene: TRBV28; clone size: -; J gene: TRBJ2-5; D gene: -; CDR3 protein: CASSWTSLRETQYF; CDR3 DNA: TGTGCCAGCAGTTGGACATCCCTCCGGGAGACCCAGTACTTC
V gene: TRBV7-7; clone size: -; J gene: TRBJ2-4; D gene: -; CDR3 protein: CASSLAAKLAKNIQYF; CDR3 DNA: TGTGCCAGCAGCTTAGCCGCGAAACTAGCCAAAAACATTCAGTACTTC
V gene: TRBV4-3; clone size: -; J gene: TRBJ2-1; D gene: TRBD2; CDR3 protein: CASSQERDYNEQFF; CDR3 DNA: TGCGCCAGCAGCCAGGAGCGGGATTACAATGAGCAGTTCTTC
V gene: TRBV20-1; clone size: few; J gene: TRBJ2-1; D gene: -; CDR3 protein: CSASPLGQTGYEQFF; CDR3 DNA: TGCAGTGCTAGCCCGCTAGGCCAAACTGGATATGAGCAGTTCTTC
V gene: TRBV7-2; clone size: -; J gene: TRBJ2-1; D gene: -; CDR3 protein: CASSPTGSYNEQFF; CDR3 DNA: TGTGCCAGCAGCCCAACAGGGTCCTACAATGAGCAGTTCTTC
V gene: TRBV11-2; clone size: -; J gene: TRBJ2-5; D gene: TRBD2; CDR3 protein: CASRPQTSGRQETQYF; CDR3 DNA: TGTGCCAGCCGGCCCCAGACTAGCGGGAGACAAGAGACCCAGTACTTC
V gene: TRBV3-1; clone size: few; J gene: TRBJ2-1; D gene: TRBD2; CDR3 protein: CASSQTGLAGVVREQFF; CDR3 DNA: TGTGCCAGCAGCCAAACTGGACTAGCGGGGGTAGTCAGGGAGCAGTTCTTC
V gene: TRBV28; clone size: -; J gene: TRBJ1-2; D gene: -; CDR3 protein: CASTIPWGDYGYTF; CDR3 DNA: TGTGCCAGCACTATCCCTTGGGGCGACTATGGCTACACCTTC